One T cell receptor beta chain is described in this entry. These data come from a study of patients and donors after allogeneic stem cell transplantation. TCRdb used MiXCR to reprocess the RT-PCR reads, holding one entry per CDR3 protein. The sample lists 70,000 to 85,000 distinct CDR3 sequences; approximately 26% were seen once. The germline gives CDR1 SGHRS, CDR2 YFSETQ. V lost 1 base, J lost 3 bases, and 11 bases lay in between. This CDR3 contains 14 residues. The receptor comes from a human donor who was either an allogeneic HSCT recipient or a stem cell or donor lymphocyte infusion donor (not recorded which). It is not recorded whose cells these are; they may come from a transplant donor. The chain carries TRBV5-1 and TRBJ2-7, with D unresolved. Sequencing used blood, either unsorted or a sorted T cell fraction (not recorded which). The CDR3 here is CASSLSVWDYEQYF. CDR3 sequence (DNA): TGCGCCAGCAGCTTGTCGGTGTGGGACTACGAGCAGTACTTC.